The entry below gives a single TCR beta chain sequence along with its context. This entry belongs to a study of radiotherapy plus CTLA-4 blockade in lung cancer. Assay: immunoSEQ multiplex PCR; the TCRdb copy retains only in-frame clones and omits some. The repertoire consists of tens of thousands of clones, with roughly 75% occurring once and the leading ten covering about 6.7%. Germline CDR1 reads LNHNV; CDR2 reads YYDKDF (reference sequence). V lost 0 bases and J lost 0, with 15 bases in between. The CDR3 extends over 19 amino acids. The sample in question was peripheral blood, obtained from a patient treated with radiotherapy plus ipilimumab. The receptor was isolated from a human donor with non-small cell lung cancer who had a complete response to radiotherapy plus ipilimumab. This chain links TRBV15 with TRBJ2-6; tentatively, D is TRBD2 (6 bases). In DNA form, the CDR3 reads TGTGCCACCAGCAGAGATTGGGCGGGGACCTTCTCTGGGGCCAACGTCCTGACTTTC. As protein: CATSRDWAGTFSGANVLTF. Combining the CDR3 with reference TRBV15 and TRBJ2-6 gives the whole variable domain DAMVIQNPRYQVTQFGKPVTLSCSQTLNHNVMYWYQQKSSQAPKLLFHYYDKDFNNEADTPDNFQSRRPNTSFCFLDIRSPGLGDTAMYLCATSRDWAGTFSGANVLTFGAGSRLTVL.